The rows below give T cell receptor beta chains drawn from one sample of a study of shared clonotypes between healthy human individuals. Sequencing used immunoSEQ multiplex PCR; TCRdb keeps in-frame clones, though not all of them. The sample contains under 1,100,000 clones, 70% to 80% of which appear only once. Sequenced input: memory CD4+ T cells sorted from blood. The receptor set was obtained from a man aged 18 to 29 in good health. CDR3s include the opening cysteine and the closing phenylalanine or tryptophan. A D gene is named only where the DNA matches it firmly. A clone size is listed for some rows: how often the clone was seen (once, few, many), or a class if it is expanded.

cdr3_length: 16
j_call: TRBJ1-2
clone_size: NA
d_call: NA
v_call: TRBV6-5
cdr3_nt: TGTGCCAGCAGTTCCAACCCCGGAGGAGGGCCCTATGGCTACACCTTC
cdr3_aa: CASSSNPGGGPYGYTF

cdr3_length: 15
j_call: TRBJ2-3
clone_size: few
d_call: NA
v_call: TRBV6-6
cdr3_nt: TGTGCCAGCAGTCACCGGGGGAGCAGCACAGATACGCAGTATTTT
cdr3_aa: CASSHRGSSTDTQYF

cdr3_length: 18
j_call: TRBJ2-1
clone_size: NA
d_call: NA
v_call: TRBV13
cdr3_nt: TGTGCCAGCAGCCCAGGGGGGGGCAGCGCGGGACTCTACAATGAGCAGTTCTTC
cdr3_aa: CASSPGGGSAGLYNEQFF

cdr3_length: 14
j_call: TRBJ2-1
clone_size: few
d_call: NA
v_call: TRBV15
cdr3_nt: TGTGCCACCAGCAAGGCAGGCTCCTACAATGAGCAGTTCTTC
cdr3_aa: CATSKAGSYNEQFF

cdr3_length: 15
j_call: TRBJ2-3
clone_size: NA
d_call: TRBD2
v_call: TRBV6-5
cdr3_nt: TGTGCCAGCAGTTTAGCCGGGACTAACACAGATACGCAGTATTTT
cdr3_aa: CASSLAGTNTDTQYF

cdr3_length: 13
j_call: TRBJ1-5
clone_size: few
d_call: TRBD1
v_call: TRBV10-1
cdr3_nt: TGCGCCAGCAGTGCCGACAGGGGACAGCCCCAGCATTTT
cdr3_aa: CASSADRGQPQHF

cdr3_length: 13
j_call: TRBJ2-3
clone_size: NA
d_call: NA
v_call: TRBV2
cdr3_nt: TGTGCCGCCCTCTCGCAGGCACGAGATACGCAGTATTTT
cdr3_aa: CAALSQARDTQYF

cdr3_length: 16
j_call: TRBJ2-7
clone_size: NA
d_call: TRBD1
v_call: TRBV28
cdr3_nt: TGTGCCAGCAGTGCTCCGGGACAGGGCTTCTCCTACGAGCAGTACTTC
cdr3_aa: CASSAPGQGFSYEQYF

cdr3_length: 13
j_call: TRBJ2-5
clone_size: NA
d_call: TRBD2
v_call: TRBV30
cdr3_nt: TGTGCCTGGAGTGTCAGCGGGGGTGGCACCCAGTACTTC
cdr3_aa: CAWSVSGGGTQYF

cdr3_length: 17
j_call: TRBJ2-3
clone_size: NA
d_call: NA
v_call: TRBV10-3
cdr3_nt: TGTGCCATCAGTGAGTTCTACGGGGCTGTAGGGGCAGATACGCAGTATTTT
cdr3_aa: CAISEFYGAVGADTQYF

cdr3_length: 18
j_call: TRBJ2-7
clone_size: NA
d_call: NA
v_call: TRBV5-1
cdr3_nt: TGCGCCAGCAGCTTGAGTGGGGCCGGTCGTCGGGCTAAACACGAGCAGTACTTC
cdr3_aa: CASSLSGAGRRAKHEQYF

cdr3_length: 15
j_call: TRBJ2-6
clone_size: NA
d_call: NA
v_call: TRBV19
cdr3_nt: TGTGCCAGTAGTCCAGGGCCCTCTGGGGCCAACGTCCTGACTTTC
cdr3_aa: CASSPGPSGANVLTF

cdr3_length: 14
j_call: TRBJ1-2
clone_size: NA
d_call: NA
v_call: TRBV19
cdr3_nt: TGTGCCAGTAGCAACCCTTCTCTTAACTATGGCTACACCTTC
cdr3_aa: CASSNPSLNYGYTF

cdr3_length: 15
j_call: TRBJ2-5
clone_size: NA
d_call: TRBD2
v_call: TRBV2
cdr3_nt: TGTGCCAGCAGATTAGGGACTAGCGGGATAGAGACCCAGTACTTC
cdr3_aa: CASRLGTSGIETQYF

cdr3_length: 15
j_call: TRBJ1-3
clone_size: NA
d_call: NA
v_call: TRBV7-2
cdr3_nt: TGTGCCAGCAGCTTAGCGTCGGGAGGTGGAAACACCATATATTTT
cdr3_aa: CASSLASGGGNTIYF

cdr3_length: 12
j_call: TRBJ2-5
clone_size: many
d_call: TRBD2
v_call: TRBV10-3
cdr3_nt: TGTGCCATCGGGAGGGGAGAAGAGACCCAGTACTTC
cdr3_aa: CAIGRGEETQYF

cdr3_length: 16
j_call: TRBJ1-6
clone_size: NA
d_call: NA
v_call: TRBV18
cdr3_nt: TGTGCCAGCTCAGGCAGCCTTACTACTCTTAATTCACCCCTCCACTTT
cdr3_aa: CASSGSLTTLNSPLHF

cdr3_length: 14
j_call: TRBJ2-5
clone_size: NA
d_call: NA
v_call: TRBV11-2
cdr3_nt: TGTGCCAGCAGCTCAACAGGAGCAAGGGAGACCCAGTACTTC
cdr3_aa: CASSSTGARETQYF

cdr3_length: 13
j_call: TRBJ1-5
clone_size: NA
d_call: NA
v_call: TRBV19
cdr3_nt: TGTGCCAGTAGTCGGGGGAACAATCAGCCCCAGCATTTT
cdr3_aa: CASSRGNNQPQHF

cdr3_length: 14
j_call: TRBJ2-2
clone_size: NA
d_call: NA
v_call: TRBV10-2
cdr3_nt: TGCGCCAGCAGTTTGGGTGTAAACACCGGGGAGCTGTTTTTT
cdr3_aa: CASSLGVNTGELFF

cdr3_length: 15
j_call: TRBJ2-7
clone_size: NA
d_call: TRBD1
v_call: TRBV19
cdr3_nt: TGTGCCAGTAGTCTGGGCGGACAGGGGAGCTACGAGCAGTACTTC
cdr3_aa: CASSLGGQGSYEQYF

cdr3_length: 15
j_call: TRBJ2-7
clone_size: NA
d_call: NA
v_call: TRBV21-1
cdr3_nt: TGTGCCAGCAGCAAAAGGGGACAGCCTTCCTACGAGCAGTACTTC
cdr3_aa: CASSKRGQPSYEQYF

cdr3_length: 14
j_call: TRBJ2-1
clone_size: NA
d_call: TRBD2
v_call: TRBV4-2
cdr3_nt: TGTGCCAGCAGCCCGTCCCGGACTAGCAATGAGCAGTTCTTC
cdr3_aa: CASSPSRTSNEQFF

cdr3_length: 17
j_call: TRBJ1-5
clone_size: NA
d_call: NA
v_call: TRBV27
cdr3_nt: TGTGCCAGCAGTTCGACGGGCGGTACCAGGGCTTCAGAGCCCCAGCATTTT
cdr3_aa: CASSSTGGTRASEPQHF

cdr3_length: 12
j_call: TRBJ1-2
clone_size: NA
d_call: NA
v_call: TRBV2
cdr3_nt: TGTGCCAGCAGTCCAGGCTCTCCTGGCTACACCTTC
cdr3_aa: CASSPGSPGYTF

cdr3_length: 14
j_call: TRBJ1-5
clone_size: NA
d_call: NA
v_call: TRBV7-8
cdr3_nt: TGTGCCAGCAGCTTAGTGGGCGGAAATCAGCCCCAGCATTTT
cdr3_aa: CASSLVGGNQPQHF

cdr3_length: 13
j_call: TRBJ2-7
clone_size: NA
d_call: TRBD1
v_call: TRBV30
cdr3_nt: TGTGCTTCCGGGACAGGGCGCTCCTACGAGCAGTACTTC
cdr3_aa: CASGTGRSYEQYF

cdr3_length: 14
j_call: TRBJ2-5
clone_size: once
d_call: TRBD1
v_call: TRBV10-1
cdr3_nt: TGCGCCAGCAGCCCGACAGGGGGCCGAGAGACCCAGTACTTC
cdr3_aa: CASSPTGGRETQYF

cdr3_length: 16
j_call: TRBJ1-4
clone_size: NA
d_call: NA
v_call: TRBV15
cdr3_nt: TGTGCCACCAGCAGAGATCTGGGGACAACTAATGAAAAACTGTTTTTT
cdr3_aa: CATSRDLGTTNEKLFF

cdr3_length: 15
j_call: TRBJ2-5
clone_size: NA
d_call: TRBD2
v_call: TRBV5-1
cdr3_nt: TGCGCCAGCAGCCGAACGGGGGGGACCCAAGAGACCCAGTACTTC
cdr3_aa: CASSRTGGTQETQYF

cdr3_length: 15
j_call: TRBJ1-4
clone_size: NA
d_call: NA
v_call: TRBV7-9
cdr3_nt: TGTGCCAGCAGCCCCCAAGGGACCAGGGGTGAAAAACTGTTTTTT
cdr3_aa: CASSPQGTRGEKLFF